The entry that follows covers one T cell receptor (beta chain) sequence. As yet, its antigen is unknown. The junction departs from germline at one end; a sequencing error may be responsible. The entry originates in a study of OX40 agonist ivuxolimab in advanced cancers. Study details: From 23 to 79 years was the age range, with a mean of approximately 63 years, and about 83% were male. Earlier anti-PD-1, anti-PD-L1 or anti-CTLA-4 therapy was permitted; around 40% had received some.

The assay was immunoSEQ multiplex PCR, and TCRdb's table has in-frame clones only and misses some. This table has 80,000 to 100,000 clones, roughly 89% appearing once. Study outcomes and limitations: Relatively little clonal expansion, among the lowest observed, appeared in partial responders at 0.1-3.0 mg/kg. CD8+ T cells were the subset that, on average, had more expanded clones than CD4+.

The source of this sequence is an adult with an advanced solid tumor such as melanoma, head and neck, liver or kidney cancer. Specimen: CD4+ or CD8+ T cells sorted from blood, collected in a trial of the OX40 agonist ivuxolimab.

The CDR3 DNA is TGTGCTAGCAGCCCCTCGGGGTTTTCGAAGCAGAGCGGCTACACCTTC. Its protein product is CASSPSGFSKQSGYTF. This chain links TRBV7-7 with TRBJ1-2; D unresolved. Germline loops: CDR1 SSHAT, CDR2 FNYEAQ (reference sequence). CDR3 length equals 16 residues.